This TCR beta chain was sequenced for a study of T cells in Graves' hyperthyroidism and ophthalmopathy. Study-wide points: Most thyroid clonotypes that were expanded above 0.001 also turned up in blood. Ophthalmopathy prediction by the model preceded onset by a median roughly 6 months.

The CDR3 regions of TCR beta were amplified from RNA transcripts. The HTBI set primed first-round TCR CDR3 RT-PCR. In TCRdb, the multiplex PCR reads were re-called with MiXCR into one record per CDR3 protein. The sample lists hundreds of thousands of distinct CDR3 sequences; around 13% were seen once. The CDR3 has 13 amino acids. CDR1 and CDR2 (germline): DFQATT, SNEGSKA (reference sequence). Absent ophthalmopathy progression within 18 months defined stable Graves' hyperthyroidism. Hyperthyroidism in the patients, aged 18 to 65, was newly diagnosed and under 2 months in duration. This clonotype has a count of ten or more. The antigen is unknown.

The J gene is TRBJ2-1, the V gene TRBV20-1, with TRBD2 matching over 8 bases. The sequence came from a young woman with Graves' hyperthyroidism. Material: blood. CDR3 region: CRVPSGSYNEQFF. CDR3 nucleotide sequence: TGCAGGGTCCCTAGCGGGTCTTACAATGAGCAGTTCTTC.